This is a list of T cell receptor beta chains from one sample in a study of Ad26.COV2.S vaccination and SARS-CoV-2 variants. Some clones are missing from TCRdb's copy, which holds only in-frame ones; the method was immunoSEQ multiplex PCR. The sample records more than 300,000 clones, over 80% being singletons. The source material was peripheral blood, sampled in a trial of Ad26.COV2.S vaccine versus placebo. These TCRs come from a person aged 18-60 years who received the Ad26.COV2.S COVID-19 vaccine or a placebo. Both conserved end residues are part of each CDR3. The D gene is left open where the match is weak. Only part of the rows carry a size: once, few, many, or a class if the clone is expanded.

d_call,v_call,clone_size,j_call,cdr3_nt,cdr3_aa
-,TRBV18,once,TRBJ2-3,TGTGCCAGCTCACCTGACACAGATACGCAGTATTTT,CASSPDTDTQYF
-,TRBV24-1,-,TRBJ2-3,TGTGCCACCAGTGACCGCGCCACTACAGATACGCAGTATTTT,CATSDRATTDTQYF
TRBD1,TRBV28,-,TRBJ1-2,TGTGCCAGCAGTTCCAGCCGGGACAGGTTATCTAACTATGGCTACACCTTC,CASSSSRDRLSNYGYTF
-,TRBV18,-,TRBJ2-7,TGTGCCAGCTCACCAAAGTTACTGGGCGAGCAGTACTTC,CASSPKLLGEQYF
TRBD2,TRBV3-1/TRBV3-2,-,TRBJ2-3,TGTGCCAGCAGCCAATGGACTAGCGGGGTCACAGATACGCAGTATTTT,CASSQWTSGVTDTQYF
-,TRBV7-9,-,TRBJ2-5,TGTGCCAGCAGCACTGGGTTGGGCCTAGAAGAGACCCAGTACTTC,CASSTGLGLEETQYF
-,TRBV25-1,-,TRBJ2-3,TGTGCCAGCAGTGAATATGAGGGGCGCGGTAAAGGAACAGATACGCAGTATTTT,CASSEYEGRGKGTDTQYF
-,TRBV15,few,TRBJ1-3,TGTGCCACCAGCAGAGATACCGGGAACACCATATATTTT,CATSRDTGNTIYF
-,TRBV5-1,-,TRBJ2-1,TGCGCCAGCAGACCGGGATTTACCTACAATGAGCAGTTCTTC,CASRPGFTYNEQFF
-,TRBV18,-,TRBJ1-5,TGTGCCAGCTCACCCCCGGGACCCTATAATCAGCCCCAGCATTTT,CASSPPGPYNQPQHF
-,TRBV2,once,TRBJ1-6,TGTGCCAGCCGCAGGGTGGAGAATTCACCCCTCCACTTT,CASRRVENSPLHF
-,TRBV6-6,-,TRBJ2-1,TGTGCCAGCAGTACGGGAAGTGAGCAGTTCTTC,CASSTGSEQFF
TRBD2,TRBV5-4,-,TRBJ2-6,TGTGCCAGCAGCTTGCGGGGGGCTGGGGCCAACGTCCTGACTTTC,CASSLRGAGANVLTF
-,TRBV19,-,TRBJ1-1,TGTGCCAGTAGTGTCTCCGTTCGAGCTTTCTTT,CASSVSVRAFF
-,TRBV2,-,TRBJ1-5,TGTGCCAGCAGTGAAGCGCTCTACTGGGTCACCGCAGCCGATAGCAATCAGCCCCAGCATTTT,CASSEALYWVTAADSNQPQHF
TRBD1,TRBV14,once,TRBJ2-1,TGTGCCAGCAGAAAGACAGGGGGATCCTACAATGAGCAGTTCTTC,CASRKTGGSYNEQFF
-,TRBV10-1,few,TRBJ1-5,TGCGCCAGCAGTGGGGACCCGAGACAGACAAATCAGCCCCAGCATTTT,CASSGDPRQTNQPQHF
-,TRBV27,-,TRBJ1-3,TGTGCCAGCAGTTTAGAAGGGTTAAGAGGAAACACCATATATTTT,CASSLEGLRGNTIYF
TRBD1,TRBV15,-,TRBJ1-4,TGTGCCACCAGCACAGAACGTACAGGGGAGGAAGAAAAACTGTTTTTT,CATSTERTGEEEKLFF
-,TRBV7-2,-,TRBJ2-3,TGTGCCAGCAGCTTAGCACAGGCTGGAACGCAGTATTTT,CASSLAQAGTQYF
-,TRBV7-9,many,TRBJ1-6,TGTGCCAGCAGCTTAGAACAATATAATTCACCCCTCCACTTT,CASSLEQYNSPLHF
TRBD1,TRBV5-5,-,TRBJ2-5,TGTGCCAGCAGCCGGGGACAGCAAGAGACCCAGTACTTC,CASSRGQQETQYF
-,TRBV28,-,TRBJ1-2,TGTGCCAGCAGTCTAGCGGCGGGGGCGTATGGCTACACCTTC,CASSLAAGAYGYTF
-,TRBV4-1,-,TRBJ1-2,TGCGCCAGCAGCCAAGAAGGAAGAGTCTATGGCTACACCTTC,CASSQEGRVYGYTF
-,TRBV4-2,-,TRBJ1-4,TGTGCCAGCAGCCAAGCTCGCTCCTCAACTAATGAAAAACTGTTTTTT,CASSQARSSTNEKLFF
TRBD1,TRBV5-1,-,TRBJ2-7,TGCGCCAGCAGCCCCCCCCCGACAGGGCCAAGCTCCTACGAGCAGTACTTC,CASSPPPTGPSSYEQYF
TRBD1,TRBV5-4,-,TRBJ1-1,TGTGCCAGCAGCTGGGACAGGGACCAGGGGGAAGCTTTCTTT,CASSWDRDQGEAFF
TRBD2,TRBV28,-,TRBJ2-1,TGTGCCAGCAGTTCTTGGGCTAGCGGCTACAATGAGCAGTTCTTC,CASSSWASGYNEQFF
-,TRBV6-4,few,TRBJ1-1,TGTGCCAGCAGAGGGGACACGTCTAGCACTGAAGCTTTCTTT,CASRGDTSSTEAFF
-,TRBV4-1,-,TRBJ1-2,TGCGCCAGCAGCCAAGATAGTGGGAGGGGGACCTATGGCTACACCTTC,CASSQDSGRGTYGYTF
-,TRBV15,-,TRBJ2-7,TGTGCCACCAGCAGAGATCTAAGGAGGGAGCAGTACTTC,CATSRDLRREQYF
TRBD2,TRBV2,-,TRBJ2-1,TGTGCCAGCAGTGAACAGCGGGGAATCTACAATGAGCAGTTCTTC,CASSEQRGIYNEQFF
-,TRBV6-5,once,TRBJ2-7,TGTGCCAGCAGTCCGTTATCGACGGCCCACTACGAGCAGTACTTC,CASSPLSTAHYEQYF
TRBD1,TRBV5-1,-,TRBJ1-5,TGCGCCAGCAGCCAGACAGGGCATAGCAATCAGCCCCAGCATTTT,CASSQTGHSNQPQHF
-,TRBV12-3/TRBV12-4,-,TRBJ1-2,TGTGCCAGCAGCGAAAATAACTATGGCTACACCTTC,CASSENNYGYTF
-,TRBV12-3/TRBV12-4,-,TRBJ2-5,TGTGCCAGCAGTTTGAGACTACAAGAGACCCAGTACTTC,CASSLRLQETQYF
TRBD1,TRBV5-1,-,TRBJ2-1,TGCGCCAGCAGCTATGGGACAGGGAGAGTCAATGAGCAGTTCTTC,CASSYGTGRVNEQFF
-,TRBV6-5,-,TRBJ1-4,TGTGCCAGCAGTTACAGGGGCCCGGGGGAAAAACTGTTTTTT,CASSYRGPGEKLFF
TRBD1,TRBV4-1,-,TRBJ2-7,TGCGCCAGCAGCCTCCGGACAGGGGTCGAGCAGTACTTC,CASSLRTGVEQYF
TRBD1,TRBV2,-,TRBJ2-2,TGTGCCAGCAGTGTTGGGGGGACAGGTTGGAACACCGGGGAGCTGTTTTTT,CASSVGGTGWNTGELFF
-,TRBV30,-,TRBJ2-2,TGTGCCTGGAGTAACCAAGCGGACACCGGGGAGCTGTTTTTT,CAWSNQADTGELFF
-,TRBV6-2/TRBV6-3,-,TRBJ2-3,TGTGCCAGCAGTTACGCCCTACAGGTTAGCACAGATACGCAGTATTTT,CASSYALQVSTDTQYF
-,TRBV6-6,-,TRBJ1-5,TGTGCCAGCAGTTATAACAGAGATCAGCCCCAGCATTTT,CASSYNRDQPQHF
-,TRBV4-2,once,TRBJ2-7,TGTGCCAGCAGCGATAGTAAAGAATCCTACGAGCAGTACTTC,CASSDSKESYEQYF
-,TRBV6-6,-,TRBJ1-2,TGTGCCAGCAGTTCCCAAGAGTATGGCTACACCTTC,CASSSQEYGYTF
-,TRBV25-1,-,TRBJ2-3,TGTGCCAGCAGTGAAGGGACCGTTATCACAGATACGCAGTATTTT,CASSEGTVITDTQYF
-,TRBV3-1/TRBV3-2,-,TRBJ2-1,TGTGCCAGCAGCCAAGCGGGGCGGTTCTACAATGAGCAGTTCTTC,CASSQAGRFYNEQFF
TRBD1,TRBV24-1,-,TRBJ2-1,TGTGCCACCAGTGACCGACAGGGGGCGAGCCTGTATGAGCAGTTCTTC,CATSDRQGASLYEQFF
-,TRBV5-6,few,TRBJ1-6,TGTGCCAGCAGCTTCTACACCACCCTATATAATTCACCCCTCCACTTT,CASSFYTTLYNSPLHF
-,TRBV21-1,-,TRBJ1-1,TGTGCCAGCAGCAAAAACAGGGCAGGAGCTTTCTTT,CASSKNRAGAFF
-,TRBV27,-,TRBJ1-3,TGTGCCAGTCTTGAGAGCAGGCGGTGGGGAAACACCATATATTTT,CASLESRRWGNTIYF
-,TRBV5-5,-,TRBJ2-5,TGTGCCAGCAGCTCCGGGACCCCACAAGAGACCCAGTACTTC,CASSSGTPQETQYF
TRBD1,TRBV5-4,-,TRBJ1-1,TGTGCCAGCAGCTTCGACAGGGTCGTCACTGAAGCTTTCTTT,CASSFDRVVTEAFF
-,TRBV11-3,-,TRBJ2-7,TGTGCCAGCAGCTTAGGAGGATGGGACACTCACTCCTACGAGCAGTACTTC,CASSLGGWDTHSYEQYF
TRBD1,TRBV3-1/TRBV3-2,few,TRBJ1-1,TGTGCCAGCAGCGGGAACAGGGGACGGGTAACTACGGGCACTGAAGCTTTCTTT,CASSGNRGRVTTGTEAFF